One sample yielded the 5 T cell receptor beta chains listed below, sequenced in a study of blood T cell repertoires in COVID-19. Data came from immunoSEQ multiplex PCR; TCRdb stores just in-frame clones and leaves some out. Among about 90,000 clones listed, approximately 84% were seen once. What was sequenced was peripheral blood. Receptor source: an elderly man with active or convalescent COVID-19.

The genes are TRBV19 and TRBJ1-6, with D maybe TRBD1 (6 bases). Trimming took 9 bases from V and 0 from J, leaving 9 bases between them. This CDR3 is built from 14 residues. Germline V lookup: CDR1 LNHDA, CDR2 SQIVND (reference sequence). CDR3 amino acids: CASKGGSYNSPLHF. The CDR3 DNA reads TGTGCCAGCAAAGGGGGCTCCTATAATTCACCCCTCCACTTT.

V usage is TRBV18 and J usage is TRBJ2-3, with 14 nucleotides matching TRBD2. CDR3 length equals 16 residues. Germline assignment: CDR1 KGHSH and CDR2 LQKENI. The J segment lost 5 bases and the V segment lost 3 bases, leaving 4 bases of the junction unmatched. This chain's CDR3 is CASSPGLAGEEDTQYF. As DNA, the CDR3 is TGTGCCAGCTCACCGGGACTAGCGGGGGAGGAAGATACGCAGTATTTT.

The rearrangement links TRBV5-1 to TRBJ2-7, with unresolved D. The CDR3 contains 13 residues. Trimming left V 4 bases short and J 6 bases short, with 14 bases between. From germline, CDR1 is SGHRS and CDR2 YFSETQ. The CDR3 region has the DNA TGCGCCAGCAGCCAAACCGGAGCTGTCGAGCAGTACTTC. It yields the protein CASSQTGAVEQYF.

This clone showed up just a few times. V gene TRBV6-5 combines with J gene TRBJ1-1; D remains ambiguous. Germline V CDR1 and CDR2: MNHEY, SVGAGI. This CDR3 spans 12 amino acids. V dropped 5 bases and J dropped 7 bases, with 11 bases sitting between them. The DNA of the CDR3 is TGTGCCAGCAGTCCTCGCACTGATGAAGCTTTCTTT. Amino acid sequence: CASSPRTDEAFF.

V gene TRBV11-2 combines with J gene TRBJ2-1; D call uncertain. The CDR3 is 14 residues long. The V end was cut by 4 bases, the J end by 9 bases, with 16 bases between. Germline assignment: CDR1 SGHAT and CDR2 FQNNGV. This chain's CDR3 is CASSSNPIPGEQFF. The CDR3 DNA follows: TGTGCCAGCAGCTCGAACCCTATCCCCGGTGAGCAGTTCTTC.